Following are 25 T cell receptor beta chains from one sample sequenced in a study of cytomegalovirus exposure and HLA in healthy donors (TCRdb year 2017). The library relied on the immunoSEQ multiplex PCR assay. For the multiplex PCR, a mixture combining 60 forward primers for TCR Vbeta segments and 13 reverse primers for TCR Jbeta segments was used. In its TCRdb copy, this immuneACCESS table keeps in-frame sequences only and misses some clones. Where compared with another copy, unresolved V genes explain less than half of these, and the others have no known cause. The sample profile shows 90,000 to 120,000 clones; 81% of them were found once. Around 2.4% of the sample lies in the top ten. Sequencing was done on a sample of PBMCs. The receptors were sampled from a man aged 30-40 years in good health and CMV-seronegative.

The chain joins TRBV11-2 to TRBJ1-2; no reliable D call. Germline V gene data show CDR1 as SGHAT and CDR2 as FQNNGV. Trimming pared 10 bases from V and 4 bases from J, leaving 19 bases between. The CDR3 spans 14 residues. The CDR3 DNA follows: TGTGCCACCCTCAACACCGCCTCAGGCTATGGCTACACCTTC. This codes for CATLNTASGYGYTF.

The rearrangement joins TRBV6-5 to TRBJ2-5, with TRBD1 matching over 8 bases. The J call could be wrong; TRBJ2-7 is a better fit for the DNA end. There are 14 residues in the CDR3. Germline V gives CDR1 MNHEY, CDR2 SVGAGI. This CDR3 is CASSSGTGAFEQYF. For the CDR3, the DNA is TGTGCCAGCAGTTCCGGGACAGGTGCTTTCGAGCAGTACTTC.

The rearrangement uses TRBV7-9 and TRBJ1-1, with 7 positions matching TRBD1. CDR3 length equals 15 residues. The V gene end was trimmed by 5 bases and the J gene end by 0 bases; junction bases not matched to a gene: 6. Per germline, CDR1 SEHNR and CDR2 FQNEAQ (reference sequence). This CDR3 is CASSPRQGLNTEAFF. The CDR3 DNA sequence: TGTGCCAGCAGCCCCAGACAGGGACTGAACACTGAAGCTTTCTTT.

The chain has TRBV7-9 and TRBJ2-3; 8 bases line up with TRBD1. This CDR3 spans 13 amino acids. Unmatched junction bases numbered 3, after V lost 10 bases and J lost 0 bases. Germline CDR1 reads SEHNR; CDR2 reads FQNEAQ (reference sequence). This chain's CDR3 is CATRDRSTDTQYF. For the CDR3, the DNA is TGTGCCACCCGGGACAGGAGCACAGATACGCAGTATTTT.

The V call is TRBV9, the J call TRBJ2-1; D is undetermined. Per the germline V gene, CDR1 is SGDLS and CDR2 is YYNGEE. The CDR3 runs 16 residues. Trimming pared 4 bases from V and 0 bases from J, leaving 14 bases between. CDR3 region: CASSPSPVLSYNEQFF. In nucleotides, the CDR3 is TGTGCCAGCAGCCCCTCACCGGTTCTCTCCTACAATGAGCAGTTCTTC.

This rearrangement joins TRBV4-2 to TRBJ1-4; D may be TRBD1 (5 bases). The V end lost 4 bases, the J end lost 2 bases, and 11 bases lay between the germline ends. CDR3 length: 15 residues. Germline V lookup: CDR1 LGHNA, CDR2 YNFKEQ. In DNA form, the CDR3 reads TGTGCCAGCAGCCCTGGGGCAACCACTAATGAAAAACTGTTTTTT. Encoded protein: CASSPGATTNEKLFF.

The rearrangement uses TRBV18 and TRBJ1-2; D remains unclear. In germline, CDR1 is KGHSH, CDR2 LQKENI. The CDR3 sequence is 14 residues long. Between the trimmed V and J ends, which lost 3 bases and 7 bases, there was a span of 15 bases. In DNA form, the CDR3 reads TGTGCCAGCTCACCCTCCTCCTCACACCGTGGCTACACCTTC. Its translation is CASSPSSSHRGYTF. The full variable domain, completed using reference TRBV18 and TRBJ1-2, is NAGVMQNPRHLVRRRGQEARLRCSPMKGHSHVYWYRQLPEEGLKFMVYLQKENIIDESGMPKERFSAEFPKEGPSILRIQQVVRGDSAAYFCASSPSSSHRGYTFGSGTRLTVV.

A remark on this clone: The same CDR3 also results from other DNA sequences found in this sample. The chain has TRBV5-1 and TRBJ1-2; no clear D gene. V gave up 2 bases and J gave up 3 bases, with 5 bases separating them. The CDR3 is 12 residues long. Per the germline V gene, CDR1 is SGHRS and CDR2 is YFSETQ. CDR3 residues: CASSFGDYGYTF. CDR3 sequence (DNA): TGCGCCAGCAGCTTCGGGGACTATGGCTACACCTTC.

The chain carries TRBV11-2 and TRBJ1-2; 8 nucleotides agree with TRBD1. The trim removed 3 bases at V and 3 bases at J, leaving 9 bases unmatched. The CDR3 runs to 16 residues. Germline values: CDR1 SGHAT, CDR2 FQNNGV. The CDR3 sequence: CASSFLDREGYYGYTF. The CDR3 DNA is TGTGCCAGCAGCTTTCTGGACAGGGAGGGTTACTATGGCTACACCTTC.

The chain couples TRBV27 to TRBJ2-7; TRBD1 agrees at 9 bases. Germline V CDR1 and CDR2: MNHEY, SMNVEV (reference sequence). The CDR3 spans 15 residues. The trim removed 4 bases at V and 1 base at J, leaving 5 bases unmatched. CDR3 bases: TGTGCCAGCAGTTCCCGGACAGGGGCATCCTACGAGCAGTACTTC. It encodes CASSSRTGASYEQYF.

The chain employs TRBV2 and TRBJ1-2; TRBD1 agrees at 8 bases. From germline, CDR1 is SNHLY and CDR2 FYNNEI. With V trimmed by 0 bases and J by 0 bases, 9 bases remained unmatched. The length of the CDR3 is 18 residues. The CDR3 bases are TGTGCCAGCAGTGAAGCCGGGACAGGACCGGCTGCTAACTATGGCTACACCTTC. Its protein is CASSEAGTGPAANYGYTF.

The chain uses TRBV2 and TRBJ2-5; 7 bases line up with TRBD2. CDR1 and CDR2 (germline): SNHLY, FYNNEI. V shed 4 bases and J 2 bases; nucleotides not matched to a gene: 7. The CDR3 covers 15 residues. CDR3 sequence (DNA): TGTGCCAGCAGTGGGGTAGCGGGCCTACAAGAGACCCAGTACTTC. Protein sequence: CASSGVAGLQETQYF.

This clone was counted between two and nine times. The chain uses TRBV19 and TRBJ2-6; D might be TRBD1 (6 bases). Germline loops: CDR1 LNHDA, CDR2 SQIVND (reference sequence). V gave up 7 bases and J gave up 4 bases, with 14 bases separating them. The CDR3 length is 15 residues. The CDR3 DNA follows: TGTGCCAGTACCTCCCAGGGGCCCGGGGCCAACGTCCTGACTTTC. Its protein is CASTSQGPGANVLTF.

CDR3 sequence reads: CASSQMPGTNSYEQYF. For the CDR3, the DNA is TGCGCCAGCAGCCAGATGCCCGGGACAAACTCCTACGAGCAGTACTTC. V gene TRBV4-1 combines with J gene TRBJ2-7, with D possibly being TRBD1 (6 bases). Germline assignment: CDR1 MGHRA and CDR2 YSYEKL. The CDR3 runs 16 residues. Trimming shortened V by 3 bases and J by 0 bases, and 15 bases separated the two germline ends.

V is TRBV9 and J is TRBJ2-5; D is uncertain. V was cut by 4 bases and J by 6 bases, with 13 bases left in between. Germline V gives CDR1 SGDLS, CDR2 YYNGEE. The CDR3 is 13 amino acids. CDR3 DNA sequence: TGTGCCAGCAGCATGGCCGTGTGGCAGACCCAGTACTTC. Translating it yields CASSMAVWQTQYF. Combining the CDR3 with reference TRBV9 and TRBJ2-5 gives the whole variable domain DSGVTQTPKHLITATGQRVTLRCSPRSGDLSVYWYQQSLDQGLQFLIQYYNGEERAKGNILERFSAQQFPDLHSELNLSSLELGDSALYFCASSMAVWQTQYFGPGTRLLVL.

The chain couples TRBV9 to TRBJ1-1; D is uncertain. CDR1 is SGDLS and CDR2 is YYNGEE in the germline V gene. The CDR3 is 13 amino acids. V lost 0 bases and J 7 bases, leaving 10 bases between the germline ends. The CDR3 is CASSVVSTDEAFF. CDR3 coding DNA: TGTGCCAGCAGCGTAGTAAGTACAGATGAAGCTTTCTTT.

The rearrangement joins TRBV30 to TRBJ2-3; a possible D gene is TRBD2 (7 bases). The V gene lost 5 bases and the J gene lost 4 bases, with 13 bases spanning the gap. Germline loops: CDR1 GTSNPN, CDR2 SVGIG (reference sequence). There are 13 residues in the CDR3. The CDR3 is CAWEGGASDTQYF. The CDR3, as DNA: TGTGCCTGGGAAGGGGGGGCGTCAGATACGCAGTATTTT.

This chain joins TRBV4-1 and TRBJ1-1; TRBD1 might be the D (5 bases). The V gene's germline CDR1 is MGHRA and CDR2 YSYEKL. V lost 4 bases and J 1 base, leaving 10 bases between the germline ends. The CDR3 runs 14 residues. The CDR3 coding sequence is TGCGCCAGCAGCCCCGTCGGGGGGAACACTGAAGCTTTCTTT. Translated, it gives CASSPVGGNTEAFF.

The V call is TRBV28, the J call TRBJ2-5; possibly TRBD1 for D (5 bases). The CDR3 is 14 residues long. V lost 1 base and J lost 2, with 8 bases in between. Germline CDR1 and CDR2: MDHEN and SYDVKM. DNA for the CDR3: TGTGCCAGCAGTTTATACGCAGGGCAAGAGACCCAGTACTTC. Protein: CASSLYAGQETQYF.

The chain couples TRBV5-6 to TRBJ2-7; D is perhaps TRBD1 (7 bases). The CDR3 contains 12 residues. CDR1 is SGHDT and CDR2 is YYEEEE in the germline V gene. V was trimmed by 4 bases and J by 4 bases, leaving 9 bases between them. CDR3 residues: CASSPGGYEQYF. The CDR3 coding sequence is TGTGCCAGCAGCCCAGGGGGGTACGAGCAGTACTTC.

The chain combines TRBV10-3 with TRBJ1-1; 8 bases fit TRBD1. CDR3 size: 13 residues. J was trimmed by 1 base and V by 6 bases; bases with no gene match: 1. Germline V lookup: CDR1 ENHRY, CDR2 SYGVKD. The CDR3, as DNA: TGTGCCATCAGCGGACAGGGGAACACTGAAGCTTTCTTT. Protein sequence: CAISGQGNTEAFF.

This clone was counted a few times. The chain couples TRBV6-4 to TRBJ2-1; the D gene could be TRBD1 or TRBD2 (5 bases each). Trimming took 8 bases from V and 4 from J, leaving 12 bases between them. The CDR3 has 13 amino acids. In germline, CDR1 is MRHNA, CDR2 SNTAGT. CDR3 amino acids: CASGGGQYNEQFF. CDR3 nucleotides: TGTGCCAGCGGTGGAGGACAATACAATGAGCAGTTCTTC.

The rearrangement uses TRBV15 and TRBJ2-1; 10 bases match TRBD2. The junction had 10 bases not matched to a gene; V was cut back by 0 bases and J by 2 bases. Germline V CDR1 and CDR2: LNHNV, YYDKDF (reference sequence). This CDR3 is 19 amino acids long. In nucleotides, the CDR3 is TGTGCCACCAGCAGAGAGCGGCTAGCGGGAGAAAACACCTACAATGAGCAGTTCTTC. This codes for CATSRERLAGENTYNEQFF.

A few counts support this clone. V and J are TRBV6-6 and TRBJ2-1, with TRBD2 identical over 9 bases. J lost 4 bases, V lost 10 bases, and 11 bases had no gene match. The CDR3 has 15 amino acids. Germline V CDR1 and CDR2: MNHNY, SVGAGI (reference sequence). The CDR3 reads CATPREGPIYNEQFF. In DNA form, the CDR3 reads TGTGCCACTCCGCGGGAGGGCCCGATTTACAATGAGCAGTTCTTC.

This clone has a handful of counts. The sample holds other DNA sequences that translate to the same CDR3. The chain uses TRBV19 and TRBJ2-7, with 9 nucleotides matching TRBD1. The V gene's germline CDR1 is LNHDA and CDR2 SQIVND (reference sequence). The CDR3 extends over 14 amino acids. V dropped 7 bases and J dropped 3; count of bases not matched to a gene: 7. This CDR3 is CASTPTGGIYEQYF. In nucleotides, the CDR3 is TGTGCCAGTACCCCGACAGGGGGTATCTACGAGCAGTACTTC.